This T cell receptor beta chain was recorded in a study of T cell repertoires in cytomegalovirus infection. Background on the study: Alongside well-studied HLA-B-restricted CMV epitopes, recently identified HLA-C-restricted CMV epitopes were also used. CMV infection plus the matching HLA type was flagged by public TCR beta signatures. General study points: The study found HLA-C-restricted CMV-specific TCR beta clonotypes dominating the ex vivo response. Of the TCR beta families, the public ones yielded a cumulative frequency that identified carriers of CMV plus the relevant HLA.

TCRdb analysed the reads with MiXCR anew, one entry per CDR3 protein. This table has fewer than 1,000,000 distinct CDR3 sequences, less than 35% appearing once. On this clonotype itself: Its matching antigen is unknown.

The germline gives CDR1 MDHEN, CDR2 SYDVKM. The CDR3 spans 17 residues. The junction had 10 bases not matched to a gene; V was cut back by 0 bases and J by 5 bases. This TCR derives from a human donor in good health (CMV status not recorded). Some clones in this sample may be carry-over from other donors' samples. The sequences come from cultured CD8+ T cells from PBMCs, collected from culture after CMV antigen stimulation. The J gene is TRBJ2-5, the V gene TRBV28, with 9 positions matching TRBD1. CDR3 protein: CASSLWRDRDSSETQYF. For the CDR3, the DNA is TGTGCCAGCAGTTTATGGCGGGACAGGGATTCATCGGAGACCCAGTACTTC. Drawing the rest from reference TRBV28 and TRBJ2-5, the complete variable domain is DVKVTQSSRYLVKRTGEKVFLECVQDMDHENMFWYRQDPGLGLRLIYFSYDVKMKEKGDIPEGYSVSREKKERFSLILESASTNQTSMYLCASSLWRDRDSSETQYFGPGTRLLVL.